Below, 4 T cell receptor beta chains from the same sample are listed, as sequenced in a study of high-grade serous ovarian cancer treatment subgroups. Tumor tissue was taken before any definitive surgery or chemotherapy was given. Data came from immunoSEQ multiplex PCR; TCRdb stores just in-frame clones and leaves some out. There are fewer than 20,000 clones in the sample; roughly four fifths occur only once, and approximately 6.4% lies in the top ten. Sequenced input: tumor tissue. These receptor sequences come from a human donor with high-grade serous ovarian cancer.

V and J are TRBV4-1 and TRBJ2-3; D possibly corresponds to TRBD1 (7 bases). The germline V gene encodes CDR1 MGHRA and CDR2 YSYEKL. V lost 1 base and J lost 0, with 8 bases in between. This CDR3 comprises 15 residues. The CDR3 is CASSQAGGSTDTQYF. The CDR3 DNA follows: TGCGCCAGCAGCCAAGCAGGGGGGAGCACAGATACGCAGTATTTT.

CDR3 residues: CSATAPGGGEKLFF. The CDR3, as DNA: TGCAGCGCTACTGCCCCAGGGGGGGGTGAAAAACTGTTTTTT. This chain uses TRBV29-1 with TRBJ1-4; 7 nucleotides align to TRBD1. This CDR3 spans 14 amino acids. J lost 7 bases, V lost 7 bases, and 12 bases had no gene match. Germline V gene sequence: CDR1 SQVTM, CDR2 ANQGSEA.

The table lists this clone with a few counts. This rearrangement joins TRBV27 to TRBJ1-5; 10 bases are shared with TRBD1. This CDR3 contains 15 residues. J was trimmed by 5 bases and V by 6 bases; bases with no gene match: 7. Looked up from germline, CDR1 is MNHEY and CDR2 is SMNVEV (reference sequence). In DNA, the CDR3 is TGTGCCAGCAGCCCGACAGGGGGCGCGGATCAGCCCCAGCATTTT. As protein: CASSPTGGADQPQHF.

This clone was seen once. This chain joins TRBV28 and TRBJ2-4; D remains ambiguous. The CDR3 runs 14 residues. Germline values: CDR1 MDHEN, CDR2 SYDVKM. Trimming shortened V by 2 bases and J by 13 bases, and 18 bases separated the two germline ends. Here the CDR3 DNA reads TGTGCCAGCAGTTTACTATCCGGTGGGCTAGGGCAGTACTTC. It translates to CASSLLSGGLGQYF. The full variable domain, its missing parts supplied by reference TRBV28 and TRBJ2-4, is DVKVTQSSRYLVKRTGEKVFLECVQDMDHENMFWYRQDPGLGLRLIYFSYDVKMKEKGDIPEGYSVSREKKERFSLILESASTNQTSMYLCASSLLSGGLGQYFGAGTRLSVL.